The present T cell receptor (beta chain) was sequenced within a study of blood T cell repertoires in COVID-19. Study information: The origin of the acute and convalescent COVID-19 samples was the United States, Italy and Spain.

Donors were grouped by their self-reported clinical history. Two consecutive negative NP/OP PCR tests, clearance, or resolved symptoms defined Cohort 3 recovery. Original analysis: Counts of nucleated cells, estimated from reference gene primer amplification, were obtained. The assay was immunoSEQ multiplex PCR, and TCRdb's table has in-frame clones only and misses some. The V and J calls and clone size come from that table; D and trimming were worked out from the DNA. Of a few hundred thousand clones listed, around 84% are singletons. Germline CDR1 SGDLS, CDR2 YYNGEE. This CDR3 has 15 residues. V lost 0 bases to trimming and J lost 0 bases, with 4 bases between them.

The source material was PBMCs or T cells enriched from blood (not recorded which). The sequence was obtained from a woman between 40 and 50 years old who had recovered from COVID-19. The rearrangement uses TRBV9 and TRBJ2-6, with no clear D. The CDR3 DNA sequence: TGTGCCAGCAGCGTAGACAACTCTGGGGCCAACGTCCTGACTTTC. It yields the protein CASSVDNSGANVLTF. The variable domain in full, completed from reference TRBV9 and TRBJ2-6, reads DSGVTQTPKHLITATGQRVTLRCSPRSGDLSVYWYQQSLDQGLQFLIQYYNGEERAKGNILERFSAQQFPDLHSELNLSSLELGDSALYFCASSVDNSGANVLTFGAGSRLTVL.